This TCR beta chain was observed in a study of T cell responses to AZD1222 COVID-19 vaccine. Study-wide points: Epitopes outside B.1.351 and B.1.1.7 mutated regions reportedly drew nearly half of spike TCRs.

Details on this clone: As yet, its antigen is unknown.

CDR3 length: 16 residues. CDR1 SGHRS and CDR2 YFSETQ come from the germline V gene. V lost 0 bases to trimming and J lost 6 bases; unmatched junction nucleotides: 4. Libraries were prepared by immunoSEQ multiplex PCR; TCRdb keeps only in-frame clonotypes and omits some of them. This table holds roughly 120,000 clones, about 88% found once. The chain has TRBV5-1 and TRBJ2-1; 12 bases are a match to TRBD2. The sequence came from an adult in good health. The sample was peripheral blood, taken on day 0 of AZD1222 vaccination. CDR3 DNA: TGCGCCAGCAGCTTGGGACTAGCGGGAGTGGGCAATGAGCAGTTCTTC. Amino acids: CASSLGLAGVGNEQFF.